A single sample gave rise to the 4 T cell receptor beta chains below, sequenced in a study of blood T cell repertoires in COVID-19. Assay used: immunoSEQ multiplex PCR; TCRdb lists only in-frame clones, some missing. Among around 280,000 clones listed, about 87% were seen once. The material sequenced was peripheral blood. The receptor source for this set is a man between 65 and 85 years old with acute or convalescent COVID-19.

The gene calls are TRBV6-5 and TRBJ1-5, with a tentative D call TRBD1 (5 bases). Germline V gene sequence: CDR1 MNHEY, CDR2 SVGAGI. This CDR3 has 14 residues. The V and J ends lost 5 bases and 3 bases respectively, with 11 bases between them. The CDR3 DNA sequence: TGTGCCAGCAGTCGGCAGGGTGACAATCAGCCCCAGCATTTT. As protein: CASSRQGDNQPQHF.

The V gene is TRBV9, the J gene TRBJ2-7; 7 nucleotides line up with TRBD1. The CDR3 runs 15 residues. V was pared by 0 bases and J by 4 bases, with 7 bases of the junction left unmatched. Per germline, CDR1 SGDLS and CDR2 YYNGEE. CDR3 amino acids: CASSVEGGPVYEQYF. The CDR3 DNA follows: TGTGCCAGCAGCGTAGAAGGGGGCCCCGTTTACGAGCAGTACTTC.

Note on this clone: This CDR3 is also generated by other DNA sequences in the sample. This sequence joins TRBV19 and TRBJ1-5; 11 bases agree with TRBD1. The CDR3 totals 15 residues. The ends lost 5 bases at V and 3 bases at J; junction bases unmatched: 3. Germline CDR1 reads LNHDA; CDR2 reads SQIVND (reference sequence). CDR3 region: CASSGTGGNNQPQHF. In nucleotides, the CDR3 is TGTGCCAGTAGTGGGACAGGGGGGAACAATCAGCCCCAGCATTTT.

The V and J genes are TRBV10-3 and TRBJ2-3; 8 nucleotides line up with TRBD2. Germline V gene data show CDR1 as ENHRY and CDR2 as SYGVKD. Trimming cost V 5 bases and J 1 base; bases outside gene matches: 8. The CDR3 consists of 16 residues. DNA of the CDR3: TGTGCCATCAGTACTCGCACTAGCGGAGGCACAGATACGCAGTATTTT. Residues: CAISTRTSGGTDTQYF.